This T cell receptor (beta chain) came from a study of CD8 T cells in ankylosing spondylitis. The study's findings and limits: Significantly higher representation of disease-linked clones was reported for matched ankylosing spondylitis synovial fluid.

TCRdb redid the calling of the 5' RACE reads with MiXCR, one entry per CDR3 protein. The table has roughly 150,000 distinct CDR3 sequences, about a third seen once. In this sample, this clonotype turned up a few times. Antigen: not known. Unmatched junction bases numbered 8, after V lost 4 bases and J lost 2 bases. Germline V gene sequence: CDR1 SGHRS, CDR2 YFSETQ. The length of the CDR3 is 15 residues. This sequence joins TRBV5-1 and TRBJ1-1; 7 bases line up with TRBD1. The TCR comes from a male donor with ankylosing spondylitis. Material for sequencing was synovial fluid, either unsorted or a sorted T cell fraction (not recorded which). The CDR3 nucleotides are TGCGCCAGCAGCGCGGGACAGACATTTAACACTGAAGCTTTCTTT. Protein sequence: CASSAGQTFNTEAFF.